These 12 T cell receptor beta chains were all obtained from the same sample, sequenced in a study of shared clonotypes between healthy human individuals. Data came from immunoSEQ multiplex PCR; TCRdb stores just in-frame clones and leaves some out. The sample carries about 2 million clones, 85% to 95% recorded once. Sequenced material: naive CD4+ T cells sorted from blood. The sample's subset: CD45RA+ positively selected. The receptor source for this set is a young man in good health.

The chain recombines TRBV6-5 with TRBJ2-7; a possible D gene is TRBD2 (6 bases). The germline V gene has CDR1 MNHEY and CDR2 SVGAGI. V was cut by 7 bases and J by 6 bases, with 16 bases left in between. This CDR3 is built from 13 residues. CDR3 coding DNA: TGTGCCAGCACCTCAGCGGCCGGGGGCGAGCAGTACTTC. It yields the protein CASTSAAGGEQYF.

The rearrangement joins TRBV29-1 to TRBJ1-1; no reliable D call. CDR1 and CDR2 (germline): SQVTM, ANQGSEA. This CDR3 is 15 amino acids long. V lost 4 bases and J lost 1, with 16 bases in between. In DNA form, the CDR3 reads TGCAGCGTTGTAGTGGGCGGACGGTCGAACACTGAAGCTTTCTTT. This encodes CSVVVGGRSNTEAFF.

V and J are TRBV28 and TRBJ2-7; 7 bases agree with TRBD1. V lost 5 bases and J lost 2; bases outside the gene matches: 6. The CDR3 has 14 residues. The germline V gene encodes CDR1 MDHEN and CDR2 SYDVKM. The CDR3 DNA reads as TGTGCCAGCAGTATAGGACAGGCCCCCTACGAGCAGTACTTC. Protein sequence: CASSIGQAPYEQYF.

V and J are TRBV11-2 and TRBJ1-3, with a possible D match to TRBD1 (5 bases). This CDR3 has 15 amino acids. Germline CDR1 SGHAT, CDR2 FQNNGV. Trimming cost V 6 bases and J 2 bases, with 14 bases left between them. As DNA, the CDR3 is TGTGCCAGCAGACAACCGGGACTCCCTGGAAACACCATATATTTT. This gives the protein CASRQPGLPGNTIYF.

This clone was observed at least ten times. The chain couples TRBV4-1 to TRBJ1-6; TRBD1 might be the D (5 bases). The ends were cut back, 1 base at V and 8 bases at J, with 21 bases in the middle. Per germline, CDR1 MGHRA and CDR2 YSYEKL. The CDR3 contains 18 residues. The CDR3 here is CASSQGPTQNQGDSPLHF. The CDR3, as DNA: TGCGCCAGCAGCCAAGGCCCCACCCAGAACCAGGGAGATTCACCCCTCCACTTT.

J is TRBJ2-1 and V is TRBV9; D possibly corresponds to TRBD1 (6 bases). Trimming shortened V by 0 bases and J by 3 bases, and 10 bases separated the two germline ends. The germline CDR1 and CDR2 sequences are SGDLS and YYNGEE. CDR3 length: 15 amino acids. CDR3 region: CASSVGQVLYNEQFF. As DNA, the CDR3 is TGTGCCAGCAGCGTAGGACAGGTTCTCTACAATGAGCAGTTCTTC.

V and J are TRBV20-1 and TRBJ2-1; no clear D gene. Trimming took off 5 bases at V and 8 bases at J, with 10 bases between the two ends. This CDR3 contains 11 residues. Germline V gene data show CDR1 as DFQATT and CDR2 as SNEGSKA (reference sequence). Here the CDR3 DNA reads TGCAGTGCTTTCCCCGTTGATGAGCAGTTCTTC. As protein: CSAFPVDEQFF.

Note on this clone: Other DNA sequences of this sample code for an identical CDR3. J is TRBJ2-3 and V is TRBV7-3; no clear D. CDR1 is SGHTA and CDR2 is FQGTGA in the germline V gene. V lost 0 bases to trimming and J lost 0 bases, with 4 bases between them. The CDR3 consists of 14 residues. The CDR3 sequence: CASSLTGSTDTQYF. The DNA for the CDR3 is TGTGCCAGCAGCTTAACGGGGAGCACAGATACGCAGTATTTT.

The chain is built from TRBV29-1 and TRBJ1-3, with TRBD1 matching 8 bases. There are 13 residues in the CDR3. V lost 5 bases and J lost 2; bases outside the gene matches: 2. Germline assignment: CDR1 SQVTM and CDR2 ANQGSEA. CDR3 sequence: CSVKDRAGNTIYF. The DNA of the CDR3 is TGCAGCGTTAAGGACAGGGCTGGAAACACCATATATTTT.

A note on this clone: This same CDR3 is encoded by further DNA sequences in the sample. The chain recombines TRBV30 with TRBJ1-1; a weak D match, TRBD1 (5 bases). The CDR3 has 12 amino acids. Germline values: CDR1 GTSNPN, CDR2 SVGIG (reference sequence). V lost 2 bases, J lost 5 bases, and 9 bases lay in between. The CDR3 loop reads CAWSSGRTEAFF. The CDR3 DNA reads as TGTGCCTGGAGTTCAGGGAGGACTGAAGCTTTCTTT.

This clone was seen just once. Other nucleotide sequences from this sample produce the same CDR3. V is TRBV14 and J is TRBJ2-7; D is ambiguous. Trimming removed 2 bases at V and 4 bases at J, with 3 bases between. Per germline, CDR1 SGHDN and CDR2 FVKESK. CDR3 length: 11 amino acids. CDR3 protein: CASSQSYEQYF. The CDR3, as DNA: TGTGCCAGCAGCCAAAGTTACGAGCAGTACTTC. Full variable domain (rest looked up from reference TRBV14 and TRBJ2-7): EAGVTQFPSHSVIEKGQTVTLRCDPISGHDNLYWYRRVMGKEIKFLLHFVKESKQDESGMPNNRFLAERTGGTYSTLKVQPAELEDSGVYFCASSQSYEQYFGPGTRLTVT.

V gene TRBV28 combines with J gene TRBJ2-1; D is uncertain. This CDR3 is 14 amino acids long. Germline V gene sequence: CDR1 MDHEN, CDR2 SYDVKM. V was cut by 6 bases and J by 7 bases, with 16 bases left in between. CDR3 amino acids: CASSAYLVGNEQFF. In DNA, the CDR3 is TGTGCCAGCAGCGCCTATTTGGTGGGTAATGAGCAGTTCTTC.